This T cell receptor beta chain was sequenced during a study of cytomegalovirus exposure and HLA in healthy donors. Overall study results and limits: Later analysis suggested links between common viral pathogens and several top significant clusters. In an earlier analysis, productive rearrangement rates for most beta V segments clustered near 87% or 30%.

V was shortened by 0 bases and J by 4 bases, with 11 bases between the two germline ends. The CDR3 runs to 15 residues. The germline V gene encodes CDR1 SGHNT and CDR2 YYREEE (reference sequence). Concerning this clone: Its antigen is unknown.

This PCR relied on a set of 60 Vbeta primers and 13 Jbeta primers. Generated by immunoSEQ multiplex PCR, the TCRdb table keeps only in-frame clones and is missing some. The sample includes roughly 190,000 clones, around 81% of them seen just once. This TCR was recovered from a woman between 25 and 40 years old in good health and CMV-seropositive. The chain has TRBV5-4 and TRBJ1-5, with D tentatively TRBD1 (6 bases). Sequencing was carried out using PBMCs. In DNA form, the CDR3 reads TGTGCCAGCAGCTTGGGACAGGCGGGTAATCAGCCCCAGCATTTT. Translating gives CASSLGQAGNQPQHF.